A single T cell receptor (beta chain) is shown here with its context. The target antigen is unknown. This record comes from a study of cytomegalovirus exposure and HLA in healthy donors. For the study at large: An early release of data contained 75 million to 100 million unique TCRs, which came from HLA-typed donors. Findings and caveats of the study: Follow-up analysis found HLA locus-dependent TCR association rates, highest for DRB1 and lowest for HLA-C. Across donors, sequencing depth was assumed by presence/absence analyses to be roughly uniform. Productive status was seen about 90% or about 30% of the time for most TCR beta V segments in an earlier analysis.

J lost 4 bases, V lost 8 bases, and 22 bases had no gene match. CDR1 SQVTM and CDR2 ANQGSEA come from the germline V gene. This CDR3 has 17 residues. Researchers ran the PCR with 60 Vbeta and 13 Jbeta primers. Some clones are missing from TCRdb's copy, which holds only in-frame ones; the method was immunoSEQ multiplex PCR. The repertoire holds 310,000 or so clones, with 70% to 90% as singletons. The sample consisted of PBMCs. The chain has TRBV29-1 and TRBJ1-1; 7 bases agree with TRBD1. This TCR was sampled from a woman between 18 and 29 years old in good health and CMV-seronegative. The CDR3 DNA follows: TGCAGCTACGCCCAGAGGGGGCTCCGAAAGGGCGGCACTGAAGCTTTCTTT. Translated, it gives CSYAQRGLRKGGTEAFF.